This is a list of T cell receptor beta chains from one sample in a study of regulatory T cells in long-lasting Graves disease. TCRdb itself ran the multiplex PCR reads through MiXCR, one entry per CDR3 protein. The sample lists roughly 700,000 distinct CDR3 sequences, around 30% seen once, with 42% in the top ten. Sequences were derived from peripheral blood mononuclear cells (PBMCs), sampled when the disease was refractory, from a patient treated with antithyroid drugs. The receptors originated from a female donor with Graves disease. CDR3s leave out the opening cysteine and the closing phenylalanine or tryptophan. The D gene is left open where the match is weak. Size tells how often a clone was seen (once, few, many) or the class of an expanded clone, and some rows leave it out.

ASSEDGGLNIQY	TRBJ2-4	NA	TRBV6-1	NA
ASSIRTWETKNTEAF	TRBJ1-1	NA	TRBV19	NA
ASTRRASGTISYEQY	TRBJ2-7	NA	TRBV27	NA
ASSFNRGSDGYT	TRBJ1-2	NA	TRBV5-6	TRBD1
ASGPGQRPSNYGYT	TRBJ1-2	many	TRBV12-5	TRBD1
ASRGAGGSYEQY	TRBJ2-7	many	TRBV2	TRBD2
ASIERRSLEAF	TRBJ1-1	few	TRBV28	NA
ASTPGLASYEQY	TRBJ2-7	many	TRBV2	TRBD2
ASSRTETNYGYT	TRBJ1-2	many	TRBV2	NA
ASSWASGPASYEQC	TRBJ2-7	once	TRBV7-9	NA
ASSPSSAGVSDTQY	TRBJ2-3	few	TRBV5-1	TRBD2
AGSLGGATEAF	TRBJ1-1	few	TRBV30	NA
ASSPGRANEKLF	TRBJ1-4	few	TRBV7-7	NA
AWSVDRLAAF	TRBJ1-1	few	TRBV30	NA
ASSAASGSYEQY	TRBJ2-7	few	TRBV10-1	TRBD2
ASRARGEQY	TRBJ2-7	few	TRBV12-3/TRBV12-4	NA
ASSLAGQGNTIY	TRBJ1-3	NA	TRBV12-3/TRBV12-4	NA
SAKGDQETQY	TRBJ2-5	many	TRBV20-1	NA
ASSRQEGAFPLH	TRBJ1-6	NA	TRBV6-1	TRBD1
ASIWAPGDYGYT	TRBJ1-2	NA	TRBV5-1	NA
ASSWTGPQETQY	TRBJ2-5	many	TRBV10-2	TRBD1
ASRTVPKREETQY	TRBJ2-5	many	TRBV28	NA
SATGTAGGQPQH	TRBJ1-5	NA	TRBV20-1	TRBD1
ASTDRTVLNSPLH	TRBJ1-6	few	TRBV28	NA
ASSQDTRPTETQY	TRBJ2-5	NA	TRBV4-1	NA
ASSYRMAGDQPQH	TRBJ1-5	NA	TRBV6-2/TRBV6-3	NA
AIGRGEDSAF	TRBJ1-1	few	TRBV10-3	NA
ASSLEGGGTEAF	TRBJ1-1	many	TRBV7-9	NA
ASSQEQGGTEAF	TRBJ1-1	few	TRBV14	TRBD1
ASSFPGQGVAF	TRBJ1-1	NA	TRBV7-2	TRBD1
ASTTSNTEAF	TRBJ1-1	NA	TRBV3-1	NA
AIRDDQGYYEQY	TRBJ2-7	NA	TRBV10-3	NA
SANGDTEAF	TRBJ1-1	few	TRBV20-1	NA
ASSLWTLGSNQPQH	TRBJ1-5	NA	TRBV28	NA
AISEDSATNEKLF	TRBJ1-4	NA	TRBV10-3	NA
ASSSPGAGGETQY	TRBJ2-5	few	TRBV7-3	TRBD2
ASTDVVDRSNNYEQY	TRBJ2-7	few	TRBV6-1	NA
SALDRGDQPQH	TRBJ1-5	few	TRBV20-1	TRBD1
ASRNEYENTEAF	TRBJ1-1	NA	TRBV6-1	NA
AIRVGTGGAEAF	TRBJ1-1	NA	TRBV10-3	TRBD1
ASSALGRAYEQY	TRBJ2-7	few	TRBV28	NA